Shown below are 9 T cell receptor beta chains from a single sample sequenced in a study of beta chain features in type 1 diabetes. Broader study findings: Moderate yet significant TCRB CDR3 shortening was seen in Type 1 diabetes patients in all four CD4+ subsets.

What was sequenced were expressed TCRB transcripts, since all of the isolated RNA had been reverse transcribed. The data were produced by immunoSEQ multiplex PCR, yet TCRdb's version contains in-frame clones alone and is incomplete. The table records around 160,000 clones, around 9.7% of them present only once. The antigens for these receptors are not known. The sample comprised central memory CD4+ T cells from blood. The receptor set was obtained from a young woman with type 1 diabetes.

The chain carries TRBV7-9 and TRBJ1-2; tentative D call: TRBD1 (6 bases). Germline V lookup: CDR1 SEHNR, CDR2 FQNEAQ (reference sequence). This CDR3 is 15 amino acids long. V gave up 5 bases and J gave up 1 base, with 14 bases separating them. The CDR3 reads CASSPGMDSNYGYTF. CDR3 bases: TGTGCCAGCAGCCCTGGCATGGACAGTAACTATGGCTACACCTTC.

This clone appeared a few times. This rearrangement joins TRBV29-1 to TRBJ1-1, with D uncertain. V shed 4 bases and J shed 7 bases, with 10 bases lying between them. The germline gives CDR1 SQVTM, CDR2 ANQGSEA. The CDR3 consists of 11 residues. CDR3 bases: TGCAGCGTTGGGTCGGGGATTGAAGCTTTCTTT. Residues: CSVGSGIEAFF.

This clone has a handful of counts. The V and J genes are TRBV25-1 and TRBJ2-2; 7 bases line up with TRBD1. The CDR3 contains 14 residues. Germline-derived CDR1 and CDR2 are MGHDK and SYGVNS. V was pared by 8 bases and J by 4 bases, with 7 bases of the junction left unmatched. The CDR3 is CASYEGASTGELFF. The CDR3 region has the DNA TGTGCCAGCTACGAGGGGGCTAGCACCGGGGAGCTGTTTTTT.

This clone has more than one count but fewer than ten. The rearrangement uses TRBV2 and TRBJ1-6, with D maybe TRBD1 (6 bases). Germline-derived CDR1 and CDR2 are SNHLY and FYNNEI. The CDR3 consists of 13 residues. Trimming pared 6 bases from V and 6 bases from J, leaving 9 bases between. The DNA for the CDR3 is TGTGCCAGCAGGGCGGGGGCTAATTCACCCCTCCACTTT. Protein: CASRAGANSPLHF.

The chain links TRBV7-3 to TRBJ2-1; D may be TRBD2 (5 bases). Germline V gives CDR1 SGHTA, CDR2 FQGTGA. Trimming left V 5 bases short and J 4 bases short, with 12 bases between. This CDR3 region has 14 residues. CDR3 protein: CASSLNPGYNEQFF. Written as DNA, the CDR3 is TGTGCCAGCAGCCTCAATCCGGGGTACAATGAGCAGTTCTTC.

The V call is TRBV19, the J call TRBJ2-2; D gene uncertain. V dropped 6 bases and J dropped 1 base, with 9 bases sitting between them. The CDR3 contains 14 residues. The germline V gene has CDR1 LNHDA and CDR2 SQIVND (reference sequence). The CDR3 DNA sequence: TGTGCCAGTAGCATCGCGGAGAACACCGGGGAGCTGTTTTTT. Protein sequence: CASSIAENTGELFF.

V usage is TRBV9 and J usage is TRBJ2-1; D gene uncertain. The CDR3 totals 14 residues. Germline V lookup: CDR1 SGDLS, CDR2 YYNGEE. V was cut by 4 bases and J by 5 bases, with 13 bases left in between. CDR3 residues: CASSHRGLNNEQFF. CDR3 DNA sequence: TGTGCCAGCAGCCATCGCGGATTGAACAATGAGCAGTTCTTC.

Only a few counts were recorded for this clone. The chain joins TRBV30 to TRBJ2-1; perhaps TRBD2 as D (5 bases). V lost 5 bases and J lost 0, with 11 bases in between. Germline V gene sequence: CDR1 GTSNPN, CDR2 SVGIG (reference sequence). The CDR3 extends over 14 amino acids. The CDR3 sequence: CAWASLSSYNEQFF. CDR3 bases: TGTGCCTGGGCTAGCCTCAGCTCCTACAATGAGCAGTTCTTC.

CDR3 sequence reads: CASSPLASGTSYEQYF. CDR3 nucleotides: TGTGCCAGCTCACCCCTGGCTAGCGGGACATCCTACGAGCAGTACTTC. The chain combines TRBV18 with TRBJ2-7, with 9 bases aligning to TRBD2. CDR3 length equals 16 residues. The V and J ends lost 3 bases and 1 base, in that order; junction bases with no gene match: 7. The V gene's germline CDR1 is KGHSH and CDR2 LQKENI.